These 16 T cell receptor beta chains came from one sample sequenced in a study of Ad26.COV2.S vaccination and SARS-CoV-2 variants. Treatment here: over 15 received Ad26.COV2.S at low or high dose, single or two shots; several received placebo; per-sample allocation not given. Day 63 after the first vaccine or placebo injection was the time point for sampling. Generated by immunoSEQ multiplex PCR, the TCRdb table keeps only in-frame clones and is missing some. The profile shows about 440,000 clones, about nine tenths of them singletons. This specimen consisted of peripheral blood, obtained in a trial of Ad26.COV2.S vaccine versus placebo. These receptors all come from a person between 18 and 59 years old who received the Ad26.COV2.S COVID-19 vaccine or a placebo.

The chain couples TRBV14 to TRBJ2-3, with no clear D. The CDR3 is 14 amino acids. V lost 0 bases and J lost 2, with 6 bases in between. Germline V CDR1 and CDR2: SGHDN, FVKESK. The CDR3 nucleotides read TGTGCCAGCAGCCAAGAACTGTACACAGATACGCAGTATTTT. Protein: CASSQELYTDTQYF.

This clone was picked up a small number of times. The chain joins TRBV2 to TRBJ1-1; D is undetermined. The CDR3 has 12 amino acids. Per germline, CDR1 SNHLY and CDR2 FYNNEI. Trimming left V 7 bases short and J 3 bases short, with 9 bases between. The CDR3 protein is CASKRVHTEAFF. The DNA of the CDR3 is TGTGCCAGCAAGAGGGTACACACTGAAGCTTTCTTT.

This clone was seen a single time. The chain is built from TRBV10-2 and TRBJ2-7; D might be TRBD1 (5 bases). This CDR3 is built from 17 residues. The germline V gene has CDR1 WSHSY and CDR2 SAAADI. The V end was cut by 0 bases, the J end by 2 bases, with 17 bases between. The CDR3 sequence: CASSESFSIPGPYEQYF. CDR3 sequence (DNA): TGCGCCAGCAGTGAGTCGTTTAGCATTCCAGGGCCCTACGAGCAGTACTTC.

This clone has just one count. V gene TRBV12-2 combines with J gene TRBJ2-7; the listed D gene, TRBD2, was not tested against the DNA. TRBV12-2 is noted as a pseudogene. CDR3 length equals 12 residues. The CDR3 bases are TGTGCAAGTCGCTTAACAGCGGTCGAGCAGTACTTC. Residues: CASRLTAVEQYF.

CDR3 region: CASSLPTRLITGGIQYF. CDR3 nucleotide sequence: TGTGCCAGCAGTTTACCTACCCGACTTATAACGGGCGGCATTCAGTACTTC. The V gene is TRBV28, the J gene TRBJ2-4; no definite D call. Trimming stripped 2 bases from V and 9 bases from J, with 23 bases between. The germline gives CDR1 MDHEN, CDR2 SYDVKM. The CDR3 consists of 17 residues. Full variable domain (rest looked up from reference TRBV28 and TRBJ2-4): DVKVTQSSRYLVKRTGEKVFLECVQDMDHENMFWYRQDPGLGLRLIYFSYDVKMKEKGDIPEGYSVSREKKERFSLILESASTNQTSMYLCASSLPTRLITGGIQYFGAGTRLSVL.

This rearrangement joins TRBV18 to TRBJ2-7; tentative D call: TRBD2 (7 bases). Germline V gene sequence: CDR1 KGHSH, CDR2 LQKENI. The CDR3 extends over 15 amino acids. Between the trimmed V and J ends, which lost 8 bases and 0 bases, there was a span of 17 bases. CDR3 nucleotide sequence: TGTGCCAGCCACCCCTGGGGGGGCAGCTCCTACGAGCAGTACTTC. Amino acids: CASHPWGGSSYEQYF.

The rearrangement links TRBV28 to TRBJ1-1; D perhaps matches TRBD1 (6 bases). Trimming pared 6 bases from V and 8 bases from J, leaving 13 bases between. The CDR3 loop spans 12 amino acids. Germline V lookup: CDR1 MDHEN, CDR2 SYDVKM. Here the CDR3 reads CASSRPTGEAFF. DNA of the CDR3: TGTGCCAGCAGCCGTCCGACAGGAGAAGCTTTCTTT.

As to this clone: The sample has other DNA sequences that encode this CDR3 too. This rearrangement joins TRBV19 to TRBJ2-1, with TRBD2 matching over 9 bases. In germline, CDR1 is LNHDA, CDR2 SQIVND (reference sequence). This CDR3 is 15 amino acids long. With V trimmed by 6 bases and J by 0 bases, 3 bases remained unmatched. Here the CDR3 reads CASRTSGSSYNEQFF. The CDR3 DNA reads TGTGCCAGTAGGACTAGCGGAAGCTCCTACAATGAGCAGTTCTTC.

On this clone itself: The same CDR3 can be traced to other DNA sequences in this sample. The chain couples TRBV18 to TRBJ2-3; D ambiguous. The CDR3 totals 12 residues. Germline CDR1 is KGHSH and CDR2 is LQKENI. Trimming shortened V by 3 bases and J by 3 bases, and 4 bases separated the two germline ends. The CDR3 DNA reads as TGTGCCAGCTCACCCTCTACAGATACGCAGTATTTT. Protein: CASSPSTDTQYF.

The J gene is TRBJ2-2, the V gene TRBV20-1; D might be TRBD2 (5 bases). The CDR3 sequence is 11 residues long. Germline-derived CDR1 and CDR2 are DFQATT and SNEGSKA (reference sequence). Deletions cut 1 base from V and 8 bases from J, with 5 bases between. Here the CDR3 DNA reads TGCAGTGCTAGAGGAGGGGGGGAGCTGTTTTTT. Its protein is CSARGGGELFF.

This clone was found once. J is TRBJ2-1 and V is TRBV28; 8 bases fit TRBD2. V lost 4 bases and J lost 3; bases outside the gene matches: 20. Per germline, CDR1 MDHEN and CDR2 SYDVKM. This CDR3 comprises 20 residues. For the CDR3, the DNA is TGTGCCAGCAGTTCCCCCTCAATAATAGACGGGAGGGGAATCTACAATGAGCAGTTCTTC. It codes for CASSSPSIIDGRGIYNEQFF.

This rearrangement joins TRBV5-4 to TRBJ2-5; 10 bases line up with TRBD1. The CDR3 sequence is 16 residues long. V trimming: 0 bases; J trimming: 5 bases; junction bases outside the gene matches: 7. CDR1 is SGHNT, CDR2 YYREEE, per germline (reference sequence). CDR3 DNA sequence: TGTGCCAGCAGCTTGGGGGACAGGGGTTTTTCGGAGACCCAGTACTTC. Its translation is CASSLGDRGFSETQYF.

The chain joins TRBV6-2 or TRBV6-3 to TRBJ2-1; possibly TRBD1 for D (5 bases). The germline V gene has CDR1 MNHEY and CDR2 SVGEGT. This CDR3 region has 12 residues. V lost 5 bases, J lost 10 bases, and 12 bases lay in between. The CDR3 is CASSGRRTEQFF. The CDR3 DNA reads TGTGCCAGCAGTGGCCGACGGACAGAGCAGTTCTTC.

This clone was seen many times. J is TRBJ1-3 and V is TRBV5-4, with D possibly TRBD1 on 5 matching bases. This CDR3 has 16 residues. Trimming pared 3 bases from V and 1 base from J, leaving 14 bases between. Germline CDR1 and CDR2: SGHNT and YYREEE (reference sequence). The CDR3 sequence is CASSSGQERSGNTIYF. CDR3 coding DNA: TGTGCCAGCAGCTCGGGGCAGGAAAGATCTGGAAACACCATATATTTT.

The CDR3 DNA reads TGTGCCAGCAGCTTACCCGGACAGAGCCAGCCCCAGCATTTT. It yields the protein CASSLPGQSQPQHF. This rearrangement joins TRBV7-8 to TRBJ1-5; the D gene is possibly TRBD1 (6 bases). Deletions cut 2 bases from V and 7 bases from J, with 12 bases between. The CDR3 runs to 14 residues. Germline CDR1 and CDR2: SGHVS and FQNEAQ. The full variable domain, rest sourced from reference TRBV7-8 and TRBJ1-5, is GAGVSQSPRYKVAKRGQDVALRCDPISGHVSLFWYQQALGQGPEFLTYFQNEAQLDKSGLPSDRFFAERPEGSVSTLKIQRTQQEDSAVYLCASSLPGQSQPQHFGDGTRLSIL.

The V call is TRBV3-1 (or the pseudogene TRBV3-2), the J call TRBJ1-4; D gene uncertain. Germline values: CDR1 LGHDT, CDR2 YNNKEL (reference sequence). The V gene lost 8 bases and the J gene lost 3 bases, with 10 bases spanning the gap. The CDR3 consists of 13 residues. Written as DNA, the CDR3 is TGTGCCAGCGGGAGGGCCGCTAATGAAAAACTGTTTTTT. It yields the protein CASGRAANEKLFF.